This TCR beta chain was sequenced in a study of blood T cell repertoires in COVID-19. Study-wide context: Both acute and convalescent COVID-19 samples were obtained from the United States, Italy and Spain. T cells, B-cell-depleted T cells, or PBMCs supplied cDNA or gDNA.

This clone was observed a handful of times. The germline V gene encodes CDR1 LNHNV and CDR2 YYDKDF (reference sequence). V dropped 8 bases and J dropped 1; count of bases not matched to a gene: 7. The CDR3 contains 14 residues. Per the study methods: Reference gene primers were amplified, and this amplification served to estimate nucleated cell counts. Measured with immunoSEQ multiplex PCR; TCRdb has only the in-frame clones, and not every one. V and J calls and clone size follow that table, whereas D and trimming were derived from the DNA. The sample consists of 60,000 to 80,000 clones, 65% to 90% of them appearing once.

The gene calls are TRBV15 and TRBJ2-5, with 7 bases aligning to TRBD1. The sequenced sample consisted of peripheral blood. The sequence was collected from a man aged 50-60 years with acute or convalescent COVID-19. The CDR3 spells CATRRDRAQETQYF. The CDR3 DNA is TGTGCCACCCGCCGTGACAGGGCCCAAGAGACCCAGTACTTC.